The 19 T cell receptor beta chains in this list originate from one sample, sequenced in a study of T cells in tuberculosis listed by TCRdb under 2018. Library preparation used the immunoSEQ multiplex PCR assay. Not all clones reach the TCRdb copy of this immuneACCESS table, which keeps in-frame sequences only. Checked studies attribute under half of the gap to unresolved V genes and leave the rest unexplained. This sample lists 24,000 or so clones; around 95% were detected once. The ten largest account for roughly 9.1% of the sample. Source material: PBMCs. Source of these receptors: a donor aged 10-35 years with latent tuberculosis or without tuberculosis infection.

The chain is built from TRBV9 and TRBJ2-1, with 11 nucleotides matching TRBD2. This CDR3 spans 17 amino acids. The V and J ends lost 0 bases and 8 bases, in that order; junction bases with no gene match: 10. The germline V gene encodes CDR1 SGDLS and CDR2 YYNGEE. CDR3 bases: TGTGCCAGCAGCGTAGAACTAGCGGGGGAGTTTAGGGATGAGCAGTTCTTC. Residues: CASSVELAGEFRDEQFF.

This clone has only one observation. The genes are TRBV6-1 and TRBJ1-3; weak D call: TRBD1 (6 bases). Germline CDR1 is MNHNS and CDR2 is SASEGT. The V and J ends lost 1 base and 6 bases respectively, with 10 bases between them. The CDR3 is 14 amino acids. CDR3 amino acids: CASSEGGQANTIYF. The CDR3 DNA is TGTGCCAGCAGTGAAGGGGGACAAGCAAACACCATATATTTT.

This chain links TRBV5-4 with TRBJ1-6, with unresolved D. CDR1 is SGHNT and CDR2 is YYREEE in the germline V gene (reference sequence). With 0 bases removed from V and 0 bases from J, the gap between germline ends came to 10 bases. The CDR3 is made up of 17 amino acids. DNA of the CDR3: TGTGCCAGCAGCTTGGGTGGAGGCCGCTCCTATAATTCACCCCTCCACTTT. It encodes CASSLGGGRSYNSPLHF.

The chain is built from TRBV6-1 and TRBJ2-3; TRBD1 aligns across 8 bases. Germline assignment: CDR1 MNHNS and CDR2 SASEGT. The trim removed 4 bases at V and 5 bases at J, leaving 2 bases unmatched. The CDR3 loop spans 13 amino acids. Written as DNA, the CDR3 is TGTGCCAGCAGTGGGACAGGGTTAGATACGCAGTATTTT. It encodes CASSGTGLDTQYF.

The chain combines TRBV19 with TRBJ1-1; 7 nucleotides align to TRBD1. Trimming removed 1 base from V and 12 bases from J; junction bases left unmatched: 11. Germline V gives CDR1 LNHDA, CDR2 SQIVND (reference sequence). The CDR3 spans 14 residues. The CDR3 DNA reads TGTGCCAGTAGTATAGCCGGACAGGCCCAGGTAACTTTCTTT. It codes for CASSIAGQAQVTFF.

The CDR3 spells CASSLRSGTGSDYGYTF. The CDR3 bases are TGTGCCAGCAGCTTAAGGTCCGGGACAGGGTCGGACTATGGCTACACCTTC. The chain recombines TRBV7-3 with TRBJ1-2, with TRBD1 matching over 9 bases. There are 17 residues in the CDR3. Germline V gives CDR1 SGHTA, CDR2 FQGTGA. V lost 1 base to trimming and J lost 3 bases; unmatched junction nucleotides: 9.

V gene TRBV4-1 combines with J gene TRBJ2-1; 11 bases are a match to TRBD2. Germline V gene sequence: CDR1 MGHRA, CDR2 YSYEKL. The CDR3 is 18 amino acids. J was trimmed by 4 bases and V by 4 bases; bases with no gene match: 12. CDR3 in DNA: TGCGCCAGCAGCCTAGAGGTAGCGGGGGGGGGCCTTTACAATGAGCAGTTCTTC. Translation gives CASSLEVAGGGLYNEQFF.

The chain employs TRBV5-5 and TRBJ2-3, with TRBD1 identical over 7 bases. Germline V gene data show CDR1 as SGHKS and CDR2 as YYEKEE (reference sequence). The trim removed 5 bases at V and 3 bases at J, leaving 12 bases unmatched. This CDR3 has 16 residues. The CDR3 loop is CASRRRTGELTDTQYF. The CDR3, as DNA: TGTGCCAGCAGGCGGAGGACAGGAGAACTTACAGATACGCAGTATTTT.

In DNA form, the CDR3 reads TGTGCCAGCAGTCCCGACGACAGAGAGACCCAGTACTTC. This gives the protein CASSPDDRETQYF. The V call is TRBV5-5, the J call TRBJ2-5; D perhaps matches TRBD1 (5 bases). Germline lookup yields CDR1 SGHKS and CDR2 YYEKEE (reference sequence). There are 13 residues in the CDR3. Trimming cost V 5 bases and J 4 bases, with 12 bases left between them.

The chain uses TRBV7-2 and TRBJ2-3; a weak D match, TRBD1 (6 bases). CDR3 length equals 12 residues. The V gene lost 3 bases and the J gene lost 5 bases, with 6 bases spanning the gap. CDR1 and CDR2 from the germline V gene are SGHTA and FQGNSA. For the CDR3, the DNA is TGTGCCAGCAGCTTCAGGGGAGATACGCAGTATTTT. Translating it yields CASSFRGDTQYF.

In this sample, this clone turned up once. The CDR3, as DNA: TGTGTCAGAAGTTCGGGCCGGGACAGGGCTCCCTACGAGCAGTACTTC. This sequence encodes CVRSSGRDRAPYEQYF. V gene TRBV7-5 combines with J gene TRBJ2-7; the table's D call, TRBD1, has no DNA check behind it. TRBV7-5 is a documented pseudogene. CDR3 length equals 16 residues.

In its sample, this clone was seen once. The chain joins TRBV30 to TRBJ2-2, with TRBD1 identical over 7 bases. The J segment lost 0 bases and the V segment lost 4 bases, leaving 5 bases of the junction unmatched. Germline lookup yields CDR1 GTSNPN and CDR2 SVGIG (reference sequence). The CDR3 consists of 15 residues. CDR3 protein: CAWNLGQPNTGELFF. The CDR3 DNA is TGTGCCTGGAACCTGGGACAGCCGAACACCGGGGAGCTGTTTTTT.

The V call is TRBV6-5, the J call TRBJ1-2; TRBD1 matches at 12 bases. This CDR3 region has 15 residues. The ends lost 2 bases at V and 8 bases at J; junction bases unmatched: 6. Germline V gene data show CDR1 as MNHEY and CDR2 as SVGAGI. CDR3 region: CASSYKGTGGWGYTF. Written as DNA, the CDR3 is TGTGCCAGCAGTTACAAGGGGACAGGGGGCTGGGGCTACACCTTC.

This chain links TRBV11-2 with TRBJ2-7, with TRBD1 matching over 8 bases. Germline loops: CDR1 SGHAT, CDR2 FQNNGV. The CDR3 totals 13 residues. Trimming at V came to 3 bases and at J to 3 bases, leaving 1 base not matched to a gene. This CDR3 reads CASSFGTGYEQYF. The CDR3 DNA sequence: TGTGCCAGCAGCTTTGGGACAGGCTACGAGCAGTACTTC.

A single count supports this clone. CDR3 loop: CASSNNWNTEAFF. The CDR3 DNA is TGTGCCAGCAGTAACAATTGGAACACTGAAGCTTTCTTT. J is TRBJ1-1 and V is TRBV5-4; D gene ambiguous. Trimming cost V 5 bases and J 1 base, with 9 bases left between them. Germline CDR1 is SGHNT and CDR2 is YYREEE (reference sequence). The CDR3 extends over 13 amino acids.

This chain uses TRBV4-1 with TRBJ1-2; perhaps TRBD1 as D (5 bases). Germline CDR1 and CDR2: MGHRA and YSYEKL. V was trimmed by 4 bases and J by 7 bases, leaving 16 bases between them. The CDR3 sequence is 14 residues long. The CDR3 nucleotides read TGCGCCAGCAGCCCAGTGGGGAGGGGTGGTGGCTACACCTTC. Its protein is CASSPVGRGGGYTF.

The CDR3, as DNA: TGTGCCAGCAGGAGGGACGTTCAGGAAAAACTGTTTTTT. Its translation: CASRRDVQEKLFF. The chain links TRBV19 to TRBJ1-4; D is possibly TRBD1 (5 bases). Germline V lookup: CDR1 LNHDA, CDR2 SQIVND (reference sequence). The V end was cut by 9 bases, the J end by 8 bases, with 16 bases between. The CDR3 sequence is 13 residues long.

CDR3 in DNA: TGTGCCAGCAGCCCCGGACTAGCCGAAGGACAAGAGACCCAGTACTTC. Its protein is CASSPGLAEGQETQYF. V gene TRBV4-2 combines with J gene TRBJ2-5, with 8 bases aligning to TRBD2. The CDR3 has 16 residues. The V segment lost 4 bases and the J segment 2 bases; nucleotides outside the gene matches: 9. Germline-derived CDR1 and CDR2 are LGHNA and YNFKEQ.

This clone was seen just once. V is TRBV6-5 and J is TRBJ2-4, with D possibly TRBD2 on 6 matching bases. The V and J ends lost 7 bases and 5 bases respectively, with 12 bases between them. The germline gives CDR1 MNHEY, CDR2 SVGAGI. The CDR3 is 13 amino acids. DNA for the CDR3: TGTGCCAGCAAAGAGAGCGGGCAAAACATTCAGTACTTC. This encodes CASKESGQNIQYF.